The 30 T cell receptor beta chains reported below all come from one sample, sequenced in a study of shared clonotypes between healthy human individuals. Using immunoSEQ multiplex PCR, the repertoire was profiled, and TCRdb retains in-frame clones only, with some absent. The sample lists over 2 million clones, 85% to 95% occurring once. Sequences were obtained from naive CD4+ T cells from PBMCs. Regarding subset: CD45RA+ positively selected. The receptors derive from a young man in good health. Some clones in this sample may be carry-over from other donors' samples.

The V call is TRBV9, the J call TRBJ2-2; D uncertain. The germline V and J ends were trimmed by 0 bases and 14 bases, with 14 bases remaining between them. Germline V CDR1 and CDR2: SGDLS, YYNGEE. This CDR3 is 13 amino acids long. CDR3 coding DNA: TGTGCCAGCAGCGTAGGGATGTTTACGGAACTGTTTTTT. This codes for CASSVGMFTELFF.

This sequence joins TRBV6-5 and TRBJ2-5; D gene uncertain. The CDR3 spans 13 residues. Deletions cut 7 bases from V and 5 bases from J, with 14 bases between. Germline V gene lookup returns CDR1 MNHEY and CDR2 SVGAGI. CDR3 amino acids: CASTSPGLETQYF. Here the CDR3 DNA reads TGTGCCAGCACCAGCCCTGGTTTGGAGACCCAGTACTTC.

This chain joins TRBV9 and TRBJ2-7, with 9 bases aligning to TRBD1. V lost 0 bases and J lost 6; bases outside the gene matches: 7. This CDR3 spans 15 amino acids. Per the germline V gene, CDR1 is SGDLS and CDR2 is YYNGEE. The CDR3 DNA sequence: TGTGCCAGCAGCGTAGCTGGGACAGGGAGGGTCGAGCAGTACTTC. This translates into CASSVAGTGRVEQYF.

Concerning this clone itself: Other DNA sequences in this sample translate to the same CDR3. V gene TRBV7-3 combines with J gene TRBJ2-5, with D possibly matching TRBD2 (5 bases). The CDR3 runs to 13 residues. Germline assignment: CDR1 SGHTA and CDR2 FQGTGA. V dropped 1 base and J dropped 5 bases, with 8 bases sitting between them. The CDR3 region has the DNA TGTGCCAGCAGCTTAAGGCGCGGGGAGACCCAGTACTTC. Translating gives CASSLRRGETQYF.

This clone came up once. CDR3 in DNA: TGTGCCAGCAGCCGGGACAGGGACCATGGCTACACCTTC. It encodes CASSRDRDHGYTF. The chain is built from TRBV9 and TRBJ1-2; 9 nucleotides align to TRBD1. The length of the CDR3 is 13 residues. V was clipped by 4 bases and J by 6 bases; unmatched bases: 4. The V gene's germline CDR1 is SGDLS and CDR2 YYNGEE.

The rearrangement links TRBV4-1 to TRBJ1-1, with no clear D. V was cut by 5 bases and J by 0 bases, with 16 bases left in between. Germline assignment: CDR1 MGHRA and CDR2 YSYEKL. CDR3 length: 16 amino acids. The CDR3 region is CASSTHTPTMNTEAFF. The CDR3 DNA is TGCGCCAGCAGCACGCATACACCGACAATGAACACTGAAGCTTTCTTT.

The CDR3 nucleotides read TGTGCCAGCTCACCGGGACTAGCGGCGGGAGATACGCAGTATTTT. This codes for CASSPGLAAGDTQYF. The chain uses TRBV18 and TRBJ2-3, with 11 bases identical to TRBD2. The CDR3 runs 15 residues. J was trimmed by 5 bases and V by 3 bases; bases with no gene match: 4. Germline lookup yields CDR1 KGHSH and CDR2 LQKENI.

The J gene is TRBJ1-4, the V gene TRBV7-9; a weak D match, TRBD1 (6 bases). CDR3 size: 16 residues. V lost 5 bases to trimming and J lost 0 bases, with 13 bases between them. Germline assignment: CDR1 SEHNR and CDR2 FQNEAQ (reference sequence). This chain's CDR3 is CASSTTGRTTNEKLFF. The CDR3 nucleotides are TGTGCCAGCAGCACCACAGGGCGCACAACTAATGAAAAACTGTTTTTT. The full variable domain, rest sourced from reference TRBV7-9 and TRBJ1-4, is DTGVSQNPRHKITKRGQNVTFRCDPISEHNRLYWYRQTLGQGPEFLTYFQNEAQLEKSRLLSDRFSAERPKGSFSTLEIQRTEQGDSAMYLCASSTTGRTTNEKLFFGSGTQLSVL.

The rearrangement joins TRBV7-2 to TRBJ1-3, with D possibly TRBD1 on 5 matching bases. Germline V gene data show CDR1 as SGHTA and CDR2 as FQGNSA. V shed 5 bases and J shed 8 bases, with 10 bases lying between them. This CDR3 has 12 residues. CDR3 DNA sequence: TGTGCCAGCAGCCCCGGGGGGGACACCATATATTTT. As protein: CASSPGGDTIYF. Full variable domain (remainder filled in from reference TRBV7-2 and TRBJ1-3): GAGVSQSPSNKVTEKGKDVELRCDPISGHTALYWYRQSLGQGLEFLIYFQGNSAPDKSGLPSDRFSAERTGGSVSTLTIQRTQQEDSAVYLCASSPGGDTIYFGEGSWLTVV.

The chain employs TRBV2 and TRBJ2-7; 9 bases align to TRBD1. Germline V lookup: CDR1 SNHLY, CDR2 FYNNEI. Trimming cost V 6 bases and J 2 bases; bases outside gene matches: 11. This CDR3 region has 16 residues. CDR3 in DNA: TGTGCCAGCAGGGGGGGGACAGGGAATGGGCCCTACGAGCAGTACTTC. It codes for CASRGGTGNGPYEQYF.

The chain links TRBV5-1 to TRBJ2-1; no clear D gene. The germline CDR1 and CDR2 sequences are SGHRS and YFSETQ. V was cut by 1 base and J by 3 bases, with 11 bases left in between. The CDR3 is 15 amino acids. The CDR3 reads CASSLTPENYNEQFF. CDR3 in DNA: TGCGCCAGCAGCTTGACCCCGGAGAACTACAATGAGCAGTTCTTC. Full variable domain (rest looked up from reference TRBV5-1 and TRBJ2-1): KAGVTQTPRYLIKTRGQQVTLSCSPISGHRSVSWYQQTPGQGLQFLFEYFSETQRNKGNFPGRFSGRQFSNSRSEMNVSTLELGDSALYLCASSLTPENYNEQFFGPGTRLTVL.

The chain joins TRBV11-3 to TRBJ2-5; a possible D gene is TRBD2 (6 bases). This CDR3 contains 17 residues. CDR1 is SGHNT, CDR2 YENEEA, per germline. V was shortened by 1 base and J by 1 base, with 16 bases between the two germline ends. CDR3 protein: CASSLGRSASAQETQYF. CDR3 in DNA: TGTGCCAGCAGCTTAGGCCGGTCGGCTAGCGCCCAAGAGACCCAGTACTTC. The full variable domain, rest sourced from reference TRBV11-3 and TRBJ2-5, is EAGVVQSPRYKIIEKKQPVAFWCNPISGHNTLYWYLQNLGQGPELLIRYENEEAVDDSQLPKDRFSAERLKGVDSTLKIQPAELGDSAVYLCASSLGRSASAQETQYFGPGTRLLVL.

This chain links TRBV10-3 with TRBJ2-1, with D unclear. Trimming cost V 8 bases and J 3 bases, with 11 bases left between them. Germline-derived CDR1 and CDR2 are ENHRY and SYGVKD. The CDR3 covers 13 residues. As DNA, the CDR3 is TGTGCCATCTACCAGATTGGCTACAATGAGCAGTTCTTC. This codes for CAIYQIGYNEQFF.

V and J are TRBV28 and TRBJ1-2, with D tentatively TRBD1 (5 bases). Germline assignment: CDR1 MDHEN and CDR2 SYDVKM. V was clipped by 5 bases and J by 7 bases, with 11 bases between them. This CDR3 is built from 12 residues. CDR3 DNA: TGTGCCAGCAGTCGAACAGGATTTGGCTACACCTTC. This encodes CASSRTGFGYTF.

The gene calls are TRBV7-3 and TRBJ2-2; 7 positions agree with TRBD2. The length of the CDR3 is 17 residues. Per germline, CDR1 SGHTA and CDR2 FQGTGA. The V segment lost 2 bases and the J segment 3 bases; nucleotides outside the gene matches: 9. The CDR3 DNA sequence: TGTGCCAGCAGCTTATCGCCTAGCGGACCGTACACCGGGGAGCTGTTTTTT. This encodes CASSLSPSGPYTGELFF.

The chain uses TRBV11-1 and TRBJ2-1; D perhaps matches TRBD2 (6 bases). Germline CDR1 reads SGHAT; CDR2 reads FQDESV (reference sequence). Deletions cut 5 bases from V and 4 bases from J, with 12 bases between. The CDR3 spans 14 residues. For the CDR3, the DNA is TGTGCCAGCAGCCCACGGACTACTTACAATGAGCAGTTCTTC. Translated: CASSPRTTYNEQFF.

The rearrangement uses TRBV6-1 and TRBJ1-5; 7 bases line up with TRBD1. CDR1 is MNHNS and CDR2 is SASEGT in the germline V gene. This CDR3 has 16 amino acids. V lost 2 bases to trimming and J lost 4 bases; unmatched junction nucleotides: 8. The CDR3 here is CASSEYDRVRNQPQHF. CDR3 DNA sequence: TGTGCCAGCAGTGAATACGACAGGGTTAGGAATCAGCCCCAGCATTTT.

CDR3 residues: CASSSWDANTEAFF. CDR3 in DNA: TGCGCCAGCAGCTCCTGGGACGCGAACACTGAAGCTTTCTTT. The chain links TRBV5-1 to TRBJ1-1; TRBD1 is a possible D gene (5 bases). Germline V gives CDR1 SGHRS, CDR2 YFSETQ. Between the trimmed V and J ends, which lost 3 bases and 1 base, there was a span of 10 bases. The CDR3 covers 14 residues.

This clone was seen a single time. The J gene is TRBJ2-7, the V gene TRBV5-4; 9 nucleotides match TRBD1. Germline V gene lookup returns CDR1 SGHNT and CDR2 YYREEE (reference sequence). The CDR3 length is 15 residues. J lost 2 bases, V lost 4 bases, and 7 bases had no gene match. CDR3 DNA: TGTGCCAGCAGCCCAATGGACAGGGGAACCTACGAGCAGTACTTC. It codes for CASSPMDRGTYEQYF.

The rearrangement joins TRBV12-5 to TRBJ1-2; possible D gene TRBD1, 5 bases. CDR1 is LGHNT and CDR2 is FRNRAP in the germline V gene. The V and J ends lost 0 bases and 0 bases respectively, with 11 bases between them. The CDR3 runs to 16 residues. The CDR3 DNA is TGTGCTAGTGGTTTGGTACTTCCGGGGGCTAACTATGGCTACACCTTC. This codes for CASGLVLPGANYGYTF.

This chain joins TRBV30 and TRBJ2-3; 13 bases align to TRBD2. The CDR3 is 19 residues long. The ends lost 4 bases at V and 1 base at J; junction bases unmatched: 14. CDR1 GTSNPN and CDR2 SVGIG come from the germline V gene (reference sequence). The CDR3 is CAWKVRTSGRKPGTDTQYF. The CDR3 bases are TGTGCCTGGAAGGTTCGGACTAGCGGGAGAAAACCAGGCACAGATACGCAGTATTTT.

This sequence joins TRBV19 and TRBJ2-7; 8 bases match TRBD1. The germline V gene has CDR1 LNHDA and CDR2 SQIVND (reference sequence). The CDR3 has 15 residues. With V trimmed by 5 bases and J by 4 bases, 10 bases remained unmatched. The CDR3, as DNA: TGTGCCAGTAGTCTGCACGGACAGGGCTCTTACGAGCAGTACTTC. It yields the protein CASSLHGQGSYEQYF.

Comments on this clone: Different DNA sequences within this sample yield the same CDR3. The V call is TRBV5-1, the J call TRBJ2-1, with D perhaps matching TRBD2 (6 bases). This CDR3 is built from 16 residues. Germline CDR1 is SGHRS and CDR2 is YFSETQ. Trimming stripped 3 bases from V and 0 bases from J, with 13 bases between. The CDR3 spells CASSSLALSSYNEQFF. CDR3 nucleotide sequence: TGCGCCAGCAGCTCTCTAGCGCTGAGCTCCTACAATGAGCAGTTCTTC.

The chain uses TRBV10-3 and TRBJ1-2; TRBD1 matches 9 bases. J lost 3 bases, V lost 6 bases, and 5 bases had no gene match. Germline V gene sequence: CDR1 ENHRY, CDR2 SYGVKD. The CDR3 has 14 residues. The CDR3 sequence: CAIRPRTGDYGYTF. The DNA of the CDR3 is TGTGCCATCAGGCCACGGACAGGGGACTATGGCTACACCTTC.

CDR3 residues: CSATRDGAYEQYF. CDR3 coding DNA: TGCAGCGCCACAAGGGACGGAGCCTACGAGCAGTACTTC. V is TRBV29-1 and J is TRBJ2-7; D may match TRBD1 or TRBD2 (5 bases each). Germline assignment: CDR1 SQVTM and CDR2 ANQGSEA. The CDR3 has 13 amino acids. Trimming cost V 7 bases and J 2 bases, with 15 bases left between them.

Points on this clone: The sample contains more than one DNA sequence encoding this CDR3. The genes are TRBV28 and TRBJ2-7; D gene ambiguous. The CDR3 sequence is 13 residues long. V lost 3 bases to trimming and J lost 2 bases, with 8 bases between them. From germline, CDR1 is MDHEN and CDR2 SYDVKM. The CDR3 is CASSLWGTYEQYF. Written as DNA, the CDR3 is TGTGCCAGCAGTTTGTGGGGAACCTACGAGCAGTACTTC.

V usage is TRBV10-1 and J usage is TRBJ2-5, with 11 bases aligning to TRBD2. The CDR3 runs to 15 residues. V trimming: 5 bases; J trimming: 4 bases; junction bases outside the gene matches: 6. CDR1 is WNHNN and CDR2 is SYGVQD in the germline V gene (reference sequence). This chain's CDR3 is CASSPTSGRGETQYF. The CDR3 bases are TGCGCCAGCAGTCCCACTAGCGGGAGAGGAGAGACCCAGTACTTC.

Note on this clone: Other DNA sequences in the sample encode the same CDR3. The chain joins TRBV5-1 to TRBJ2-1; D remains unclear. Trimming stripped 3 bases from V and 0 bases from J, with 10 bases between. Germline CDR1 reads SGHRS; CDR2 reads YFSETQ. The CDR3 length is 15 residues. The CDR3: CASSSDTSSYNEQFF. The CDR3 DNA reads as TGCGCCAGCAGCTCTGACACCTCCTCCTACAATGAGCAGTTCTTC.

Only one count was recorded for this clone. The same CDR3 can be traced to other DNA sequences in this sample. This chain links TRBV5-1 with TRBJ2-3, with 9 nucleotides matching TRBD2. Germline CDR1 SGHRS, CDR2 YFSETQ. The V and J ends lost 2 bases and 2 bases, in that order; junction bases with no gene match: 6. The CDR3 contains 16 residues. The CDR3 here is CASSFGLAGTTDTQYF. CDR3 bases: TGCGCCAGCAGCTTCGGCCTAGCGGGGACCACAGATACGCAGTATTTT.

The gene calls are TRBV6-1 and TRBJ1-4; D possibly corresponds to TRBD1 (6 bases). Germline V gene sequence: CDR1 MNHNS, CDR2 SASEGT. Deletions cut 6 bases from V and 4 bases from J, with 15 bases between. This CDR3 contains 15 residues. CDR3 sequence reads: CASSVGDTNNEKLFF. The DNA for the CDR3 is TGTGCCAGCAGCGTTGGGGACACCAATAATGAAAAACTGTTTTTT.